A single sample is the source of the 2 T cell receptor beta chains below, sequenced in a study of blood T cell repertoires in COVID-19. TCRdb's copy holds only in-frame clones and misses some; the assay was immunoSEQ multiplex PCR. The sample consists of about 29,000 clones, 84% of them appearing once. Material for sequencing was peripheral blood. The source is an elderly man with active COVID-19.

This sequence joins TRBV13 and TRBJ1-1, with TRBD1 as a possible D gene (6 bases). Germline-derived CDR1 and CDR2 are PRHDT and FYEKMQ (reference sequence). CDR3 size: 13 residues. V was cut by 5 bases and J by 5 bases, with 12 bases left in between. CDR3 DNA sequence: TGTGCCAGCAGCCTAAAAGGGGGAACTGAAGCTTTCTTT. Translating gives CASSLKGGTEAFF.

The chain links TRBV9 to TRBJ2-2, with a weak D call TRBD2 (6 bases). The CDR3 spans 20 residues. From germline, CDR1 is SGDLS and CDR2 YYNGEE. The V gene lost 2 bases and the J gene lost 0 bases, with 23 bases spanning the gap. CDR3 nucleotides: TGTGCCAGCAGCGTCTCCGGAGGGCCTAGCTCGTTCGCGAACACCGGGGAGCTGTTTTTT. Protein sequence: CASSVSGGPSSFANTGELFF.